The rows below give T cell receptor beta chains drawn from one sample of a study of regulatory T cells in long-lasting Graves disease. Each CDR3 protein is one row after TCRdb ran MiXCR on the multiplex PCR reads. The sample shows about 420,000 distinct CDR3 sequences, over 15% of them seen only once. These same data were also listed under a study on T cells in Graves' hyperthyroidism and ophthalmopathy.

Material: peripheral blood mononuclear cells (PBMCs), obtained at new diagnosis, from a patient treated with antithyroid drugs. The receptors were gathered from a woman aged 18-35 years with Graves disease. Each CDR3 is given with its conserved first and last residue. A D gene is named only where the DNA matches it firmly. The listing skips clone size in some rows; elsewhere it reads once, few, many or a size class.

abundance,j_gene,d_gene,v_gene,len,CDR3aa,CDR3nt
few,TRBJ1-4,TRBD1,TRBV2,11,CASSDEGALFF,TGTGCCAGCAGTGATGAGGGGGCGCTGTTTTTT
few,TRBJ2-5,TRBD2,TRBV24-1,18,CATSDGTSGSRYQETQYF,TGTGCCACCAGTGATGGGACTAGCGGGAGCCGGTACCAAGAGACCCAGTACTTC
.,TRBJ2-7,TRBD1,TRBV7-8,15,CASSLAETGAYEQYF,TGTGCCAGCAGCTTAGCGGAGACAGGGGCCTACGAGCAGTACTTC
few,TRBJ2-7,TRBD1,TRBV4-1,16,CASSSHGTGRHYEQYF,TGCGCCAGCAGCTCTCATGGGACAGGAAGACACTACGAGCAGTACTTC
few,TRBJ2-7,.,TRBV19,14,CASSIGEKAYEQYF,TGTGCCAGTAGTATCGGAGAAAAGGCCTACGAGCAGTACTTC
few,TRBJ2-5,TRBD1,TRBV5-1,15,CASIRGTGGQETQYF,TGCGCCAGCATCCGCGGGACAGGGGGCCAAGAGACCCAGTACTTC
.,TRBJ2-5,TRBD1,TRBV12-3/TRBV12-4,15,CASSFEGQGVKTQYF,TGTGCCAGCAGTTTTGAGGGACAGGGTGTTAAGACCCAGTACTTC
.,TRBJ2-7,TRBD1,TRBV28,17,CASSPAGVGQGSYEQYF,TGTGCCAGCAGCCCGGCCGGCGTGGGACAGGGCTCCTACGAGCAGTACTTC
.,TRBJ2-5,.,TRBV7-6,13,CASSPLEVETQYF,TGTGCCAGCAGCCCTCTAGAAGTGGAGACCCAGTACTTC
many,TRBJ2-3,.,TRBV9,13,CASSVEAPDTQYF,TGTGCCAGCAGCGTAGAGGCCCCAGATACGCAGTATTTT
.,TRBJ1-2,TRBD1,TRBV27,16,CASRGWGPGGSYGYTF,TGTGCCAGCAGGGGTTGGGGCCCAGGGGGATCCTATGGCTACACCTTC
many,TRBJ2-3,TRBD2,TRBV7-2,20,CASSLVLSAGGPMSPDTQYF,TGTGCCAGCAGCTTAGTACTTTCGGCGGGAGGGCCTATGAGCCCAGATACGCAGTATTTT
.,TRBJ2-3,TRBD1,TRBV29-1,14,CSVSKGGNTDTQYF,TGCAGCGTTAGCAAAGGGGGCAACACAGATACGCAGTATTTT
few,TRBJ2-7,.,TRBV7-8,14,CASSLSGKDYEQYF,TGTGCCAGCAGCTTATCCGGGAAAGACTACGAGCAGTACTTC
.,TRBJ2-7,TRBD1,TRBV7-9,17,CASSFPGQGGSSYEQYF,TGTGCCAGCAGCTTTCCAGGACAGGGGGGAAGCTCCTACGAGCAGTACTTC
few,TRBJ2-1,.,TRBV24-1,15,CATSPAGLADNEQFF,TGTGCCACCAGTCCCGCTGGACTGGCAGACAATGAGCAGTTCTTC
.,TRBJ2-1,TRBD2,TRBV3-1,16,CASSLLGAGGRNEQFF,TGTGCCAGCAGCCTGCTGGGAGCGGGAGGTAGAAATGAGCAGTTCTTC
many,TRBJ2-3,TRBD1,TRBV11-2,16,CASTKTRGPRTDTQYF,TGTGCCAGCACCAAAACCAGGGGGCCCCGCACAGATACGCAGTATTTT
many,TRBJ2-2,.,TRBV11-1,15,CASSFLFPPTGELFF,TGTGCCAGCAGCTTTTTGTTCCCCCCCACCGGGGAGCTGTTTTTT
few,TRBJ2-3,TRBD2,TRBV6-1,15,CASSTSGGRKDTQYF,TGTGCCAGCAGTACTAGCGGAGGACGGAAAGATACGCAGTATTTT
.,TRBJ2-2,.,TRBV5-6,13,CASSAAFTGELFF,TGTGCCAGCAGTGCCGCGTTCACCGGGGAGCTGTTTTTT